The clone carrying this T cell receptor beta chain has more than one count but fewer than ten. There are 16 residues in the CDR3. Germline values: CDR1 SGHRS, CDR2 YFSETQ. V was pared by 0 bases and J by 2 bases, with 14 bases between. The data originate from a study of blood T cell repertoires in COVID-19. On the study more broadly: Sample material is recorded as cDNA or gDNA derived from T cells, B-cell-depleted T cells, or PBMCs.

TCRdb keeps only in-frame clones here, not all; method: immunoSEQ multiplex PCR. The table records around 270,000 clones, approximately 86% of them present only once. This clonotype originated in a man aged 25 to 40 with active or convalescent COVID-19. Material: peripheral blood. The gene calls are TRBV5-1 and TRBJ1-2, with D maybe TRBD1 (6 bases). The CDR3, as DNA: TGCGCCAGCAGCTTGGGGACAGTCAACAGCAACTATGGCTACACCTTC. Translation gives CASSLGTVNSNYGYTF.